The clone carrying this TCR beta chain was seen just once. These data belong to a study of T-cell memory formation after mild COVID-19. 5'RACE with constant-segment primers built TCRalpha and TCRbeta cDNA libraries with UMIs. A single record per CDR3 protein comes from TCRdb applying MiXCR to the 5' RACE reads. The table records 200,000 to 300,000 distinct CDR3 sequences, 15% to 20% of them present only once. Germline V CDR1 and CDR2: KGHSH, LQKENI. V lost 5 bases and J 0 bases, leaving 8 bases between the germline ends. The CDR3 contains 14 residues. Source material: PBMCs or a T cell subset sorted from them (not recorded which). The clonotype was recovered from a man between 18 and 35 years old who had mild COVID-19 (a few samples of this study predate the infection). Cell type and time point are not known. This chain connects TRBV18 to TRBJ2-1, with D possibly being TRBD2 (5 bases). The CDR3, as DNA: TGTGCCAGCTCAGGCGGGCGCTCCTACAATGAGCAGTTCTTC. Translation: CASSGGRSYNEQFF.